This is a list of T cell receptor beta chains from one sample in a study of blood T cell repertoires in COVID-19. Assay: immunoSEQ multiplex PCR; the TCRdb copy retains only in-frame clones and omits some. The top ten hold more than 3.5% of the sample, which has roughly 250,000 clones, 80% to 90% seen once. The specimen sequenced was PBMCs or T cells enriched from blood (not recorded which). The receptors come from a young woman who had recovered from COVID-19. The CDR3 runs from the conserved cysteine through the conserved F or W. The D gene is left open where the match is weak. Size is stated for part of the rows, as once, few or many counts, or as a class when the clone is expanded.

j_call	v_call	d_call	clone_size	cdr3_nt	cdr3_aa
TRBJ2-7	TRBV9	.	.	TGTGCCAGCAGCGTGGGCCCCCAGGCCACTTCCTACGAGCAGTACTTC	CASSVGPQATSYEQYF
TRBJ2-5	TRBV28	.	.	TGTGCCAGCAGTTTATGGGGCACAACACACCAAGAGACCCAGTACTTC	CASSLWGTTHQETQYF
TRBJ2-3	TRBV7-3	.	.	TGTGCCAGCAGCCGGAGGGGAGGAGATACGCAGTATTTT	CASSRRGGDTQYF
TRBJ2-7	TRBV10-3	TRBD2	.	TGTGCCATCAGTTCAGGGACTACCTACGAGCAGTACTTC	CAISSGTTYEQYF
TRBJ2-2	TRBV5-1	TRBD1	.	TGCGCCAGCAGCCCGAGGGCGGGACAGGGCTCCACCTGGGAGCTGTTTTTT	CASSPRAGQGSTWELFF
TRBJ1-2	TRBV5-6	.	.	TGTGCCAGCAGCTTATGGGAGGACGGCTACACCTTC	CASSLWEDGYTF
TRBJ1-4	TRBV13	TRBD1	.	TGTGCCAGCAGCATCCGACAGGGTCGGGAAAAACTGTTTTTT	CASSIRQGREKLFF
TRBJ1-1	TRBV12-3/TRBV12-4	TRBD1	.	TGTGCCAGCAGCCAAGACAGGGTCGAAGCTTTCTTT	CASSQDRVEAFF
TRBJ2-7	TRBV7-6	.	.	TGTGCCAGCAGCCTGATGGCGGCAGGGCCCTGGGAGCAGTACTTC	CASSLMAAGPWEQYF
TRBJ2-7	TRBV19	.	.	TGTGCCAGTAGTATACGTCATTGGGGGCCCCACTCCTACGAGCAGTACTTC	CASSIRHWGPHSYEQYF
TRBJ2-1	TRBV24-1	.	once	TGTGCCACCAGTGATCCATGGAGATACAATGAGCAGTTCTTC	CATSDPWRYNEQFF
TRBJ2-7	TRBV1	.	.	TGCACCAGCAGCCAACCCACGACAGGGGGCTCCTACGAGCAGTACTTC	CTSSQPTTGGSYEQYF
TRBJ1-1	TRBV6-4	.	.	TGTGCCAGCACTTCATGGGGCAGTAAATACACTGAAGCTTTCTTT	CASTSWGSKYTEAFF
TRBJ1-5	TRBV11-2	TRBD1	.	TGTGCCAGCAGCCCTGGACAGGGTAAAGATCAGCCCCAGCATTTT	CASSPGQGKDQPQHF
TRBJ1-2	TRBV27	TRBD1	.	TGTGCCAGCAGTTCCCGACAGGGACCATATGGCTACACCTTC	CASSSRQGPYGYTF
TRBJ1-1	TRBV27	.	once	TGTGCCAGCAGTTGGGCCCCCCCTCCGTTGAACACTGAAGCTTTCTTT	CASSWAPPPLNTEAFF
TRBJ1-2	TRBV5-1	TRBD1	.	TGCGCCAGCAGCGTCGGGACAGCTTCTAACTATGGCTACACCTTC	CASSVGTASNYGYTF
TRBJ1-2	TRBV7-8	.	.	TGTGCCAGCAGCTTAGTAGCCGAATATGGCTACACCTTC	CASSLVAEYGYTF
TRBJ2-5	TRBV19	.	.	TGTGCCAGTAGTATCCAGGGCAGTCCCCAAGAGACCCAGTACTTC	CASSIQGSPQETQYF
TRBJ1-1	TRBV6-5	.	.	TGTGCCAGCAGCCCGGGTGTCTTGAACACTGAAGCTTTCTTT	CASSPGVLNTEAFF
TRBJ1-2	TRBV14	TRBD1	.	TGTGCCAGCAGCCAAGATCGGCGACAGGGCTACTATGGCTACACCTTC	CASSQDRRQGYYGYTF
TRBJ2-7	TRBV27	.	.	TGTGCCAGCAGTTTATCGCAGGCAGGTGGCGAGCAGTACTTC	CASSLSQAGGEQYF
TRBJ2-7	TRBV27	.	.	TGTGCCAGCAAAAACTCCGTCCTAGCCTACGAGCAGTACTTC	CASKNSVLAYEQYF
TRBJ2-3	TRBV5-4	TRBD2	.	TGTGCCAGCAGCCCAATCGTAGCGGGTACGAGCACAGATACGCAGTATTTT	CASSPIVAGTSTDTQYF
TRBJ2-7	TRBV27	.	.	TGTGCCAGCAGTTTCGCCGCAGGGCCCTCCTACGAGCAGTACTTC	CASSFAAGPSYEQYF
TRBJ1-6	TRBV7-3	TRBD1	.	TGTGCCAGCAGCTTGACAGGGGGAGTAACCAATAATTCACCCCTCCACTTT	CASSLTGGVTNNSPLHF
TRBJ1-2	TRBV5-4	TRBD1	few	TGTGCCAGCAGCGCTCCGGGACAGGGCGCCTATGGCTACACCTTC	CASSAPGQGAYGYTF
TRBJ2-3	TRBV5-1	.	.	TGCGCCAGCAGGAGTAGCGGCACAGATACGCAGTATTTT	CASRSSGTDTQYF
TRBJ1-5	TRBV6-5	.	.	TGTGCCAGCAGTTACTCGGGAGGGGGGGGCAATCAGCCCCAGCATTTT	CASSYSGGGGNQPQHF
TRBJ2-2	TRBV4-2	.	.	TGTGCCAGCAGCCAAGTGTTGGCGGGTGTTACCGGGGAGCTGTTTTTT	CASSQVLAGVTGELFF
TRBJ2-3	TRBV11-2	.	.	TGTGCCAGCACGAGGCGATACTCTAGCACAGATACGCAGTATTTT	CASTRRYSSTDTQYF
TRBJ1-2	TRBV5-4	.	.	TGTGCCAGCAGCTTGCAGCAGGGGAACTATGGCTACACCTTC	CASSLQQGNYGYTF
TRBJ1-1	TRBV12-3/TRBV12-4	.	.	TGTGCCAGCAACCTAGGGGAGAACACTGAAGCTTTCTTT	CASNLGENTEAFF
TRBJ2-3	TRBV6-4	.	.	TGTGCCAGCAGCTCCCTAGAGACAGATACGCAGTATTTT	CASSSLETDTQYF
TRBJ1-1	TRBV9	TRBD1	.	TGTGCCAGCAGCGTAGGAGGGACAGCGAACACTGAAGCTTTCTTT	CASSVGGTANTEAFF
TRBJ2-7	TRBV28	.	.	TGTGCCAGCAGATCAGGGGCGGGCGGGGGCTACGAGCAGTACTTC	CASRSGAGGGYEQYF
TRBJ1-2	TRBV28	TRBD1	.	TGTGCCAGCAGTACCCCAGGGGGGCCTAACTATGGCTACACCTTC	CASSTPGGPNYGYTF
TRBJ1-4	TRBV6-4	TRBD1	.	TGTGCCAGCAGTGCCGGACAGGGGGCGACTAATGAAAAACTGTTTTTT	CASSAGQGATNEKLFF
TRBJ1-6	TRBV5-1	.	.	TGCGCCAGCAGCTTGAATTATGATTCACCCCTCCACTTT	CASSLNYDSPLHF
TRBJ2-2	TRBV2	.	few	TGTGCCAGCAGTTCAGGGGTAACCGGGGAGCTGTTTTTT	CASSSGVTGELFF
TRBJ2-7	TRBV10-1	TRBD1	.	TGCGCCAGCAGCCGGGACAGGGGGCGCTACGAGCAGTACTTC	CASSRDRGRYEQYF
TRBJ2-7	TRBV30	.	.	TGTGCCTGGAGGGGAGACTACCTAACCTACGAGCAGTACTTC	CAWRGDYLTYEQYF
TRBJ2-5	TRBV19	TRBD1	.	TGTGCCAGTAGTATTGACAGGGATGAGACCCAGTACTTC	CASSIDRDETQYF
TRBJ1-1	TRBV7-9	TRBD1	.	TGTGCCAGCAGCTCATTCGGGACAGGGGTTCGAAACACTGAAGCTTTCTTT	CASSSFGTGVRNTEAFF
TRBJ1-4	TRBV5-6	.	.	TGTGCCAGCAGGTTGTTCAGGGCCAATGAAAAACTGTTTTTT	CASRLFRANEKLFF
TRBJ1-4	TRBV6-1	.	.	TGTGCCAGCAGTGATGGACAGAAGAATGAAAAACTGTTTTTT	CASSDGQKNEKLFF
TRBJ2-3	TRBV14	.	.	TGTGCCAGCAGCCGCCCCGAGGTCGGGGTTAGAGCAGATACGCAGTATTTT	CASSRPEVGVRADTQYF
TRBJ2-1	TRBV5-4	TRBD2	.	TGTGCCAGCACCGGGACTAGCGACGGTGAGCAGTTCTTC	CASTGTSDGEQFF
TRBJ2-5	TRBV19	TRBD1	.	TGTGCCAGTAGTATTAGGACAGGGTCCAAAGAGACCCAGTACTTC	CASSIRTGSKETQYF